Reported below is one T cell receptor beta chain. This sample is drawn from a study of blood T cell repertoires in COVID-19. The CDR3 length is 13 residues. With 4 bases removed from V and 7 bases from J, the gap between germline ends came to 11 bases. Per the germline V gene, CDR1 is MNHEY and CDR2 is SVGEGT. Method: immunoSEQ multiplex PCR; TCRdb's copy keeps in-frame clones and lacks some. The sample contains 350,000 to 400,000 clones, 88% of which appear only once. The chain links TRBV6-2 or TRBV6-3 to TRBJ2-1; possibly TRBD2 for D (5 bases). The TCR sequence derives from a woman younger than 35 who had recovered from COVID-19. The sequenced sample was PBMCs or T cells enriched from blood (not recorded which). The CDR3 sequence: CASSSLAANEQFF. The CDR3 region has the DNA TGTGCCAGCAGTTCTCTAGCTGCGAATGAGCAGTTCTTC.